The rows below give T cell receptor beta chains drawn from one sample of a study of blood T cells in healthy people across ages. Using its own MiXCR run on the 5' RACE reads, TCRdb lists one record per CDR3 protein. Of some 320,000 distinct CDR3 sequences in the sample, 25% to 30% were seen once. Sequencing was done on a sample of blood. Every receptor here comes from a woman in her 70s in good health. Both conserved end residues are part of each CDR3. Fields, in order: CDR3 protein, V gene.

CASKLAHYGYTF	TRBV21-1
CASSPSTSGRAVSYNEQFF	TRBV18
CASSLSSDSEAFF	TRBV7-9
CASRPAGSGANVLTF	TRBV28
CASSPGTARGRNEQFF	TRBV18
CASSLGPGHYNEQFF	TRBV7-2
CAIGDRDNSYEQYF	TRBV10-3
CSAAPNLVNEKLFF	TRBV20-1
CSVGGTSSSTDTQYF	TRBV29-1
CASSLPGDGYTF	TRBV6-1
CASSRKPGQGAQYF	TRBV12-1
CAGSLIVRAEAFF	TRBV28
CSVGGGGYEQYF	TRBV29-1
CASSEDASGGEQFF	TRBV6-1
CASSARGSEQYF	TRBV7-9
CSAGVTVSYEQYF	TRBV20-1
CASSLQWGVEQFF	TRBV7-3
CSARGLVSSDTQYF	TRBV20-1
CASSPWGDGETQYF	TRBV18
CASSSPTSGSSYNEQFF	TRBV5-1
CASSEPGQGRQPQHF	TRBV2
CASSVTRTSGSRDEQFF	TRBV9
CASSLGLGTGELFF	TRBV5-4
CSPRTSGSGTQYF	TRBV20-1
CASRRTGAQFF	TRBV7-9
CASSPFPPGDSSEETQYF	TRBV18
CASSSTTSGGNEQFF	TRBV6-5
CASSKGLAGPNEQFF	TRBV12-3/TRBV12-4
CASSLGRGGTDTQYF	TRBV11-2
CSAGSQETQYF	TRBV20-1
CSVRGGIDGYTF	TRBV29-1
CASLQGSSYNEQFF	TRBV28
CASTPGPAGVVEQFF	TRBV28
CASSFTGQGADSPLHF	TRBV5-1
CASSWTGWGETQYF	TRBV5-1
CASSDLQYF	TRBV6-4
CSATPGQRGTEAFF	TRBV20-1
CASSYTSLDEQFF	TRBV27
CSVGPGRTEAFF	TRBV29-1
CASSYSGGRARNEQFF	TRBV6-6
CASNGGLATYNEQFF	TRBV12-3/TRBV12-4
CASSYGQQKGGRFLGYTF	TRBV9
CASSLGTGTDTQYF	TRBV7-2
CASGLVQIAGDPETQYF	TRBV5-1
CASSSGRRGNEQFF	TRBV7-2